This TCR beta chain was recovered during a study of blood T cell repertoires in COVID-19. Background on the study: The study drew acute and convalescent COVID-19 samples from the United States, Italy and Spain. Sample material is recorded as cDNA or gDNA derived from T cells, B-cell-depleted T cells, or PBMCs.

With 1 base removed from V and 5 bases from J, the gap between germline ends came to 9 bases. The CDR3 loop spans 13 amino acids. The germline V gene encodes CDR1 SGHRS and CDR2 YFSETQ. The method was immunoSEQ multiplex PCR; TCRdb's version includes in-frame clones alone and lacks a portion of them. The table shows fewer than 85,000 clones, with more than 65% occurring only once. The clonotype was recovered from a human donor in a cohort sampled during active COVID-19. The rearrangement links TRBV5-1 to TRBJ1-1; D is ambiguous. What was sequenced was peripheral blood. CDR3 in amino acids: CASSLTPRTEAFF. The CDR3 region has the DNA TGCGCCAGCAGCTTGACCCCGCGAACTGAAGCTTTCTTT.